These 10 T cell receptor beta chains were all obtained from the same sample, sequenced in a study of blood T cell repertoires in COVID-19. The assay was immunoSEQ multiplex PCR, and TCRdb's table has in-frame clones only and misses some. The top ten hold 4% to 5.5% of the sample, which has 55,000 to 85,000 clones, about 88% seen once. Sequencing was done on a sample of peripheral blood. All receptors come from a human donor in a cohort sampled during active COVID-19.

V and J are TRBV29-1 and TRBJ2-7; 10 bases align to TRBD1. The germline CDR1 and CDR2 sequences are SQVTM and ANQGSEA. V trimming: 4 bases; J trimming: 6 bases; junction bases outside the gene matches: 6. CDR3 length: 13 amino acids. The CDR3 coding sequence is TGCAGCGTTGGACTGGACAGGGGGAGCGAGCAGTACTTC. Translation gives CSVGLDRGSEQYF.

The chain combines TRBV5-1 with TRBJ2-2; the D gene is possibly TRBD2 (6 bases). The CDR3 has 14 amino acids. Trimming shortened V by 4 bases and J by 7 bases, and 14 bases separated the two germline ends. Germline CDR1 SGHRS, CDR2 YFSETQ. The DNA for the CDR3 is TGCGCCAGCAGCCCTGGCGGGGATCACGGGGAGCTGTTTTTT. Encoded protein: CASSPGGDHGELFF.

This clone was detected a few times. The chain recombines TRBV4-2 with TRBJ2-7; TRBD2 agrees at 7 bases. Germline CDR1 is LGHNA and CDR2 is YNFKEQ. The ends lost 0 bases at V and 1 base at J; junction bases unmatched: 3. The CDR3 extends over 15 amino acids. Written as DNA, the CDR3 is TGTGCCAGCAGCCAAGACCGGACTAGTTCCTACGAGCAGTACTTC. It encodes CASSQDRTSSYEQYF.

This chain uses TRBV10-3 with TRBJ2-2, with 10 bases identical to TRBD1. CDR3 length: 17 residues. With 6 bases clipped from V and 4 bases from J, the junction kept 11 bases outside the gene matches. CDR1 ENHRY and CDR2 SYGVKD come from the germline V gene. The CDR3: CAISRDRGGSGTGELFF. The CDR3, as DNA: TGTGCCATCAGCCGGGACAGGGGAGGATCGGGCACCGGGGAGCTGTTTTTT.

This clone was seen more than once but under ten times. The CDR3 protein is CASSPFPHYEQYF. For the CDR3, the DNA is TGTGCCAGCAGCCCTTTTCCACACTACGAGCAGTACTTC. The chain carries TRBV12-3 or TRBV12-4 and TRBJ2-7; D not certain. The CDR3 sequence is 13 residues long. V lost 6 bases and J lost 3, with 12 bases in between.

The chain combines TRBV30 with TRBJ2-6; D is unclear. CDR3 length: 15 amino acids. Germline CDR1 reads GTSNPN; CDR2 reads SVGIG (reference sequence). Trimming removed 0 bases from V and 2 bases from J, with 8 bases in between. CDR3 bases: TGTGCCTGGAGTGTAAGCATTCCTGGGGCCAACGTCCTGACTTTC. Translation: CAWSVSIPGANVLTF.

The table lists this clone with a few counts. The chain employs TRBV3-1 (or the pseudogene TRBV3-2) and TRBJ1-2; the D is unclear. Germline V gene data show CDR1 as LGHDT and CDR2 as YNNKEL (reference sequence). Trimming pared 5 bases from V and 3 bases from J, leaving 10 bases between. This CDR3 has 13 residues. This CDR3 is CASSTQVDYGYTF. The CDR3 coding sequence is TGTGCCAGCAGCACTCAGGTCGACTATGGCTACACCTTC.

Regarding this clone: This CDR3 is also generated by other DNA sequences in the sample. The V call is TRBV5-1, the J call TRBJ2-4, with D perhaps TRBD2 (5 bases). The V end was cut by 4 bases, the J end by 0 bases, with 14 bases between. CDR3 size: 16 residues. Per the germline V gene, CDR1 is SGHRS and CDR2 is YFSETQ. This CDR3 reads CASSPAGGRAKNIQYF. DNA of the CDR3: TGCGCCAGCAGCCCCGCGGGCGGAAGAGCCAAAAACATTCAGTACTTC. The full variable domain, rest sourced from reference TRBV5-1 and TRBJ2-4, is KAGVTQTPRYLIKTRGQQVTLSCSPISGHRSVSWYQQTPGQGLQFLFEYFSETQRNKGNFPGRFSGRQFSNSRSEMNVSTLELGDSALYLCASSPAGGRAKNIQYFGAGTRLSVL.

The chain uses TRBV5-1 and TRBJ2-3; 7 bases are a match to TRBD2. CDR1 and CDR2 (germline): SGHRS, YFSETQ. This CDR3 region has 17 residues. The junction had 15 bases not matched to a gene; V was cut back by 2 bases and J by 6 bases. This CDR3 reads CASSFLGLGEMVDTQYF. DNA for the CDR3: TGCGCCAGCAGCTTCCTCGGACTAGGTGAAATGGTCGATACGCAGTATTTT. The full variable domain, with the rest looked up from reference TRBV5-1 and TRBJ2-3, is KAGVTQTPRYLIKTRGQQVTLSCSPISGHRSVSWYQQTPGQGLQFLFEYFSETQRNKGNFPGRFSGRQFSNSRSEMNVSTLELGDSALYLCASSFLGLGEMVDTQYFGPGTRLTVL.

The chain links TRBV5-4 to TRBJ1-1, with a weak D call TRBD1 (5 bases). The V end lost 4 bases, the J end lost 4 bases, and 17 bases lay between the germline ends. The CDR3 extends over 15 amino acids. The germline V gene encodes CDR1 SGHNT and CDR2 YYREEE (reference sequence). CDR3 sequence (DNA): TGTGCCAGCAGCCCGGACGGGGGGGGAGTCACTGAAGCTTTCTTT. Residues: CASSPDGGGVTEAFF.